This TCR beta chain appears in the sequencing data of a study of cytomegalovirus exposure and HLA in healthy donors. The germline V gene encodes CDR1 KGHSH and CDR2 LQKENI. The CDR3 is made up of 18 amino acids. V was pared by 4 bases and J by 0 bases, with 12 bases of the junction left unmatched. The study ran its PCR with 60 Vbeta and 13 Jbeta primers. Measured with immunoSEQ multiplex PCR; TCRdb has only the in-frame clones, and not every one. This table holds tens of thousands of clones, 82% found once. The chain is built from TRBV18 and TRBJ2-3; 8 nucleotides line up with TRBD2. This receptor was identified in a woman younger than 35 in good health and CMV-seronegative. The sequenced sample consisted of PBMCs. In DNA, the CDR3 is TGTGCCAGCTCACGAAATGCGGGGGGACACACTAGCACAGATACGCAGTATTTT. It translates to CASSRNAGGHTSTDTQYF.